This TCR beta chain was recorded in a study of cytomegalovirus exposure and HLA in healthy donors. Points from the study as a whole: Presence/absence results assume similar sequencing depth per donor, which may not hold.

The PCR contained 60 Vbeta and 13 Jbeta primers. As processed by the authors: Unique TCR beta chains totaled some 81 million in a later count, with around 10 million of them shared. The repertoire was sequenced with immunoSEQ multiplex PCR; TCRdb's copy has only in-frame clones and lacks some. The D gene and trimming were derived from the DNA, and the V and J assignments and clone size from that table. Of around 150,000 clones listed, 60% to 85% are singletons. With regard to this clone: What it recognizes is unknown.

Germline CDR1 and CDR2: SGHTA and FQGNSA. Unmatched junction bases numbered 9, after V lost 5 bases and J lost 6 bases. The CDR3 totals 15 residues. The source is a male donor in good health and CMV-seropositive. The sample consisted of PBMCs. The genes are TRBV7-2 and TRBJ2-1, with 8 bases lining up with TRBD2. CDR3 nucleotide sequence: TGTGCCAGCAGCCTGAGCGGGGGTAGGACCAATGAGCAGTTCTTC. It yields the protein CASSLSGGRTNEQFF. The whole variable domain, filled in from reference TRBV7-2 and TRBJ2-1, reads GAGVSQSPSNKVTEKGKDVELRCDPISGHTALYWYRQSLGQGLEFLIYFQGNSAPDKSGLPSDRFSAERTGGSVSTLTIQRTQQEDSAVYLCASSLSGGRTNEQFFGPGTRLTVL.